A single sample is the source of the 4 T cell receptor beta chains below, sequenced in a study of response to subunit inactivated influenza vaccine. TCRdb independently ran MiXCR on the RT-PCR reads; one entry per CDR3 protein. The sample shows around 520,000 distinct CDR3 sequences, roughly 25% of them seen only once. The source material was CD4+ T cells sorted from PBMCs, sampled about 5 days after vaccination. Receptor source: a man aged 50-59 years who received an inactivated influenza vaccine.

At least ten counts were recorded for this clonotype. One end of the junction does not line up with germline, which may come from a read error. The chain links TRBV5-1 to TRBJ2-3, with D maybe TRBD2 (5 bases). The CDR3 sequence is 14 residues long. The V gene's germline CDR1 is SGHRS and CDR2 YFSETQ. CDR3 residues: CASSSGSSTDTQYF. DNA of the CDR3: TGTGCCAGCAGTTCGGGGTCTAGCACAGATACGCAGTATTTT.

The V gene is TRBV3-1, the J gene TRBJ2-3, with D possibly matching TRBD2 (6 bases). This CDR3 is built from 13 residues. Trimming cost V 5 bases and J 7 bases, with 13 bases left between them. CDR1 and CDR2 (germline): LGHDT, YNNKEL (reference sequence). The DNA for the CDR3 is TGTGCCAGCAGCGGGGGACTTGGAAATACGCAGTATTTT. It codes for CASSGGLGNTQYF.

There are a few counts of this clonotype. The chain carries TRBV20-1 and TRBJ2-7, with D perhaps TRBD1 (5 bases). Deletions cut 3 bases from V and 4 bases from J, with 19 bases between. CDR3 size: 15 residues. Germline-derived CDR1 and CDR2 are DFQATT and SNEGSKA (reference sequence). The CDR3 protein is CSASRPWGRLYEQYF. The CDR3 DNA reads as TGCAGTGCTAGTCGTCCCTGGGGCAGGCTGTACGAGCAGTACTTC.

The chain links TRBV20-1 to TRBJ2-5; maybe TRBD2 (7 bases). V was cut by 7 bases and J by 5 bases, with 8 bases left in between. CDR3 length: 10 residues. Germline CDR1 is DFQATT and CDR2 is SNEGSKA (reference sequence). CDR3 in amino acids: CSEGGETQYF. In DNA, the CDR3 is TGCAGTGAGGGGGGGGAGACCCAGTACTTC.